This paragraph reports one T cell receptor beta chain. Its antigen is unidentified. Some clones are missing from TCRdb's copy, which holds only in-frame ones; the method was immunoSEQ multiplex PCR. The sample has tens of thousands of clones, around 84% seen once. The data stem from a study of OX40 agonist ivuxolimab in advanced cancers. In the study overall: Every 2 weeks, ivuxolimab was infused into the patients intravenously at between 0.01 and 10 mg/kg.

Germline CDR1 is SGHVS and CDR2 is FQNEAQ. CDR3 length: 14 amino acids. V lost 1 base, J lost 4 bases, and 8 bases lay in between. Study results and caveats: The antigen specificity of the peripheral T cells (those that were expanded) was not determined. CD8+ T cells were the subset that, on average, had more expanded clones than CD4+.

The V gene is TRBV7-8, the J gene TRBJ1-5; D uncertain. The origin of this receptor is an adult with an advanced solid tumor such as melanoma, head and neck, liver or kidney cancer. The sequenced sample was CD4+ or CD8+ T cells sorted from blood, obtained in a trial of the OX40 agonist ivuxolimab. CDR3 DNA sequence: TGTGCCAGCAGCTTAGAGGCCAGAAATCAGCCCCAGCATTTT. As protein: CASSLEARNQPQHF.